Described below is a single TCR beta chain sequence and its context. 60 Vbeta and 13 Jbeta primers were used in PCR. TCRdb's copy holds only in-frame clones and misses some; the assay was immunoSEQ multiplex PCR. The top ten hold approximately 2.9% of the sample, which has about 120,000 clones, roughly 15% seen once. The data are from a study of cytomegalovirus exposure and HLA in healthy donors. Looked up from germline, CDR1 is LNHDA and CDR2 is SQIVND (reference sequence). With V trimmed by 3 bases and J by 4 bases, 6 bases remained unmatched. This CDR3 spans 15 amino acids. The sequence derives from a female donor in good health and CMV-seropositive. What was sequenced was PBMCs. The chain carries TRBV19 and TRBJ2-1; TRBD2 agrees at 7 bases. CDR3 sequence reads: CASSIGGGAYNEQFF. The CDR3 DNA sequence: TGTGCCAGTAGTATCGGCGGGGGAGCGTACAATGAGCAGTTCTTC.